This TCR beta chain was retrieved from a study of glioma-infiltrating T cells. Germline trimming cut 3 bases from V and 7 bases from J; bases unmatched to any gene: 4. The CDR3 consists of 14 residues. Germline CDR1 MNHEY, CDR2 SMNVEV (reference sequence). TCR alpha and beta CDR3 regions were amplified from RNA using iRepertoire nested multiplex PCR. One-step reverse transcription and amplification started from around 100-400 ng of tissue mRNA or PBMC total RNA. One entry per CDR3 protein, called by TCRdb with MiXCR from the multiplex PCR reads. This table holds more than 110,000 distinct CDR3 sequences, around 42% found once. This clonotype has more than one count but fewer than ten. Its specificity is unknown. Regarding the study as a whole: Very few CDR3 sequences were shared between tissue and blood. Non-neoplastic patients had below-expected tissue-blood divergence, while all gliomas exceeded expectation.

The chain links TRBV27 to TRBJ2-1, with 9 bases matching TRBD2. The clonotype originates from a human donor with low-grade glioma or glioblastoma, undergoing nonglioma brain surgery, or in good health (not recorded which). The specimen sequenced was glioma tissue, nonneoplastic brain tissue, or PBMCs (not recorded which). The CDR3 loop reads CASSFSGSYNEQFF. The CDR3, as DNA: TGTGCCAGCAGTTTTAGCGGGAGCTATAATGAGCAGTTCTTC.